The text below deals with one TCR beta chain. What it binds is not known. This entry comes from a study of T cell responses to AZD1222 COVID-19 vaccine. About the study: Analyses pooled second doses at about 4 or about 12 weeks. Broader study findings: Unmutated variant regions are reportedly the target of nearly half of TCRs that are spike-specific. Only a handful of AZD1222 recipients, more than five in all, had baseline seropositivity.

Germline CDR1 and CDR2: LNHNV and YYDKDF (reference sequence). CDR3 length: 17 residues. The germline V and J ends were trimmed by 3 bases and 0 bases, with 16 bases remaining between them. TCRdb's copy holds only in-frame clones and misses some; the assay was immunoSEQ multiplex PCR. The data contain 90,000 to 100,000 clones, more than 85% of them seen just once; the ten biggest clones take up 7.5%. The receptor comes from an adult in good health. Specimen: peripheral blood, collected on day 0 of AZD1222 vaccination. The chain joins TRBV15 to TRBJ2-3; no firm D call. The CDR3 bases are TGTGCCACCAGCAGGGGCGACAACCACCCTAGCACAGATACGCAGTATTTT. This gives the protein CATSRGDNHPSTDTQYF.